This TCR beta chain was captured in a study of spatial heterogeneity in lung cancer. Across the whole study: The correlation between TCR transcript counts in tumor regions and a T cell module score from matched bulk RNA-seq was strong.

Judged by abundance, this clonotype is medium-sized. The antigen remains undetermined. The library was prepared for alpha chains; this beta chain is a stray read, so its frequency means little. The time point is: sample taken at primary tumor resection. Untreated early-stage non-small cell lung cancer patients, roughly 75 in total, were the donors. Whole RNA came from tumor, nontumor lung or frozen PBMC and was sequenced without being sorted. Study findings and constraints: Tumoral mutation counts were tracked by counts of expanded intratumoral alpha and beta TCRs.

A unique molecular identifier was carried by every single TCR cDNA molecule. TCRdb analysed the 5' RACE reads with MiXCR anew, one entry per CDR3 protein. The top ten clones hold roughly a fifth of a sample with 9,000 to 13,000 distinct CDR3 sequences, 6.5% to 8.5% of them seen once. V was clipped by 3 bases and J by 1 base, with 7 bases between them. From germline, CDR1 is MNHEY and CDR2 SMNVEV (reference sequence). This CDR3 is built from 14 residues. The chain uses TRBV27 and TRBJ1-5, with D tentatively TRBD1 (6 bases). The sample consisted of lung tumor tissue, taken at surgery. The origin of this receptor is a female donor with early-stage non-small cell lung cancer. In DNA, the CDR3 is TGTGCCAGCAGTTTCAGGGGAAGCAATCAGCCCCAGCATTTT. It is translated as CASSFRGSNQPQHF.